Listed here are 31 T cell receptor beta chains from one sample, sequenced in a study of beta chain features in type 1 diabetes. As every portion of the isolated RNA was reverse transcribed, the sequencing read expressed TCRB transcripts. Libraries were prepared by immunoSEQ multiplex PCR; TCRdb keeps only in-frame clonotypes and omits some of them. Of 200,000 to 250,000 clones listed, about 63% are singletons. The sequenced material came from naive CD4+ T cells from blood. Receptors were obtained from a man aged 25-45 years in good health.

The rearrangement uses TRBV19 and TRBJ2-3; D is undetermined. The CDR3 is made up of 15 amino acids. V lost 1 base and J 2 bases, leaving 10 bases between the germline ends. CDR1 is LNHDA, CDR2 SQIVND, per germline (reference sequence). CDR3 loop: CASSIGRLYTDTQYF. CDR3 sequence (DNA): TGTGCCAGTAGTATAGGTCGCCTTTACACAGATACGCAGTATTTT.

The CDR3 DNA sequence: TGCAGCGTTCCCCGACAGGGTAACACTGAAGCTTTCTTT. Protein product: CSVPRQGNTEAFF. The rearrangement joins TRBV29-1 to TRBJ1-1; 7 bases agree with TRBD1. Germline CDR1 reads SQVTM; CDR2 reads ANQGSEA. CDR3 length equals 13 residues. Unmatched junction bases numbered 5, after V lost 5 bases and J lost 2 bases.

The count of this clone is one. This chain links TRBV29-1 with TRBJ2-1; 14 nucleotides match TRBD2. The V gene's germline CDR1 is SQVTM and CDR2 ANQGSEA. The CDR3 spans 18 residues. The trim removed 6 bases at V and 8 bases at J, leaving 18 bases unmatched. The CDR3 coding sequence is TGCAGCGTCGAAAAGGGACTAGCGGGAGTTGGTGGGTTCGATGAGCAGTTCTTC. It is translated as CSVEKGLAGVGGFDEQFF.

This clone was detected once. The genes are TRBV29-1 and TRBJ2-1, with D possibly TRBD1 on 6 matching bases. Trimming left V 7 bases short and J 7 bases short, with 14 bases between. The CDR3 has 12 residues. Germline V gives CDR1 SQVTM, CDR2 ANQGSEA. The CDR3: CSESRGRNEQFF. In DNA, the CDR3 is TGCAGCGAAAGCAGGGGCCGGAATGAGCAGTTCTTC.

The V call is TRBV29-1, the J call TRBJ2-3; D remains ambiguous. This CDR3 spans 12 amino acids. V gave up 2 bases and J gave up 7 bases, with 10 bases separating them. Germline CDR1 reads SQVTM; CDR2 reads ANQGSEA. The CDR3 is CSVELYTNTQYF. The CDR3 bases are TGCAGCGTTGAACTATACACTAATACGCAGTATTTT.

This clone was seen only a few times. This chain uses TRBV9 with TRBJ2-3; possible D gene TRBD2, 5 bases. V was cut by 3 bases and J by 6 bases, with 11 bases left in between. Germline V gene sequence: CDR1 SGDLS, CDR2 YYNGEE. The CDR3 has 13 amino acids. For the CDR3, the DNA is TGTGCCAGCAGCGCGACGGGAATGGATACGCAGTATTTT. Its protein product is CASSATGMDTQYF.

This chain links TRBV7-2 with TRBJ1-1; maybe TRBD1 (5 bases). Germline V gives CDR1 SGHTA, CDR2 FQGNSA. This CDR3 has 14 residues. V was shortened by 5 bases and J by 7 bases, with 17 bases between the two germline ends. CDR3 in DNA: TGTGCCAGCAGCAAGACGAGGGACCTCAGTGAAGCTTTCTTT. It yields the protein CASSKTRDLSEAFF.

The chain joins TRBV14 to TRBJ2-1, with 7 bases that match TRBD1. The CDR3 is made up of 16 amino acids. Germline lookup yields CDR1 SGHDN and CDR2 FVKESK. With V trimmed by 2 bases and J by 1 base, 5 bases remained unmatched. CDR3 coding DNA: TGTGCCAGCAGCCAATGGGGACAGAGATCCTACAATGAGCAGTTCTTC. This encodes CASSQWGQRSYNEQFF.

On this clone itself: At the DNA level, this CDR3 is encoded by other sequences in the same sample as well. The chain combines TRBV29-1 with TRBJ2-7; D unresolved. Germline V gene lookup returns CDR1 SQVTM and CDR2 ANQGSEA. This CDR3 has 11 amino acids. V was shortened by 1 base and J by 3 bases, with 4 bases between the two germline ends. CDR3 coding DNA: TGCAGCGTTGAAGTCCTCTACGAGCAGTACTTC. Protein: CSVEVLYEQYF.

A single count supports this clone. This rearrangement joins TRBV30 to TRBJ1-5; 8 bases agree with TRBD1. With V trimmed by 1 base and J by 7 bases, 6 bases remained unmatched. The CDR3 spans 14 residues. CDR1 and CDR2 (germline): GTSNPN, SVGIG (reference sequence). The CDR3 DNA reads TGTGCCTGGAGTGACGGACAGGGCAGACAGCCCCAGCATTTT. It specifies CAWSDGQGRQPQHF. The whole variable domain, filled in from reference TRBV30 and TRBJ1-5, reads SQTIHQWPATLVQPVGSPLSLECTVEGTSNPNLYWYRQAAGRGLQLLFYSVGIGQISSEVPQNLSASRPQDRQFILSSKKLLLSDSGFYLCAWSDGQGRQPQHFGDGTRLSIL.

The chain is built from TRBV11-2 and TRBJ2-3; D might be TRBD1 (5 bases). V shed 5 bases and J shed 5 bases, with 8 bases lying between them. The germline V gene has CDR1 SGHAT and CDR2 FQNNGV. CDR3 length equals 12 residues. CDR3 loop: CASSQGGDTQYF. CDR3 coding DNA: TGTGCCAGCAGCCAGGGCGGAGATACGCAGTATTTT. Supplemented by reference TRBV11-2 and TRBJ2-3, the full variable domain reads EAGVAQSPRYKIIEKRQSVAFWCNPISGHATLYWYQQILGQGPKLLIQFQNNGVVDDSQLPKDRFSAERLKGVDSTLKIQPAKLEDSAVYLCASSQGGDTQYFGPGTRLTVL.

J is TRBJ2-1 and V is TRBV7-2; possibly TRBD2 for D (6 bases). The CDR3 loop spans 14 amino acids. Trimming removed 1 base from V and 9 bases from J, with 13 bases in between. Germline V gene sequence: CDR1 SGHTA, CDR2 FQGNSA. The CDR3 coding sequence is TGTGCCAGCAGCTTAGTCCACGGGAGCCTTGAGCAGTTCTTC. Amino acid sequence: CASSLVHGSLEQFF. The full variable domain, with the rest looked up from reference TRBV7-2 and TRBJ2-1, is GAGVSQSPSNKVTEKGKDVELRCDPISGHTALYWYRQSLGQGLEFLIYFQGNSAPDKSGLPSDRFSAERTGGSVSTLTIQRTQQEDSAVYLCASSLVHGSLEQFFGPGTRLTVL.

V usage is TRBV7-2 and J usage is TRBJ1-2; D is possibly TRBD1 (5 bases). The CDR3 loop spans 13 amino acids. Germline CDR1 reads SGHTA; CDR2 reads FQGNSA. Trimming removed 4 bases at V and 7 bases at J, with 13 bases between. In DNA form, the CDR3 reads TGTGCCAGCAGCTCCCAAGGGGATGGTGGCTACACCTTC. This sequence encodes CASSSQGDGGYTF.

The V call is TRBV6-5, the J call TRBJ2-5, with a tentative D call TRBD2 (7 bases). V shed 8 bases and J shed 4 bases, with 20 bases lying between them. The CDR3 runs 15 residues. Germline V gives CDR1 MNHEY, CDR2 SVGAGI. CDR3 DNA sequence: TGTGCCAGCGTCCGGCTAGGGGGGGCGCGAGAGACCCAGTACTTC. Translation: CASVRLGGARETQYF.

The chain has TRBV9 and TRBJ2-5; D gene ambiguous. Germline V lookup: CDR1 SGDLS, CDR2 YYNGEE. This CDR3 comprises 15 residues. The V gene lost 0 bases and the J gene lost 5 bases, with 14 bases spanning the gap. CDR3 bases: TGTGCCAGCAGCGTAGAAGCTTACCTGGGGGAGACCCAGTACTTC. Translated, it gives CASSVEAYLGETQYF.

The V gene is TRBV4-1, the J gene TRBJ2-4; D unclear. Between the trimmed V and J ends, which lost 1 base and 1 base, there was a span of 11 bases. The CDR3 covers 16 residues. Germline V gives CDR1 MGHRA, CDR2 YSYEKL. The CDR3: CASSQVVVRAKNIQYF. In DNA form, the CDR3 reads TGCGCCAGCAGCCAAGTTGTGGTGAGGGCCAAAAACATTCAGTACTTC.

In DNA form, the CDR3 reads TGTGCCAGCTACTCTACAGGGCTGAACACTGAAGCTTTCTTT. Its protein is CASYSTGLNTEAFF. The chain links TRBV5-6 to TRBJ1-1, with D possibly matching TRBD1 (6 bases). The CDR3 has 14 residues. Per the germline V gene, CDR1 is SGHDT and CDR2 is YYEEEE. V shed 7 bases and J shed 0 bases, with 13 bases lying between them.

V gene TRBV5-4 combines with J gene TRBJ2-1, with D hard to call. The V end lost 4 bases, the J end lost 0 bases, and 11 bases lay between the germline ends. The germline V gene encodes CDR1 SGHNT and CDR2 YYREEE (reference sequence). The length of the CDR3 is 15 residues. CDR3 sequence reads: CASSVERSSYNEQFF. DNA for the CDR3: TGTGCCAGCAGCGTCGAGCGAAGCTCCTACAATGAGCAGTTCTTC. Variable domain in full (rest from reference TRBV5-4 and TRBJ2-1): ETGVTQSPTHLIKTRGQQVTLRCSSQSGHNTVSWYQQALGQGPQFIFQYYREEENGRGNFPPRFSGLQFPNYSSELNVNALELDDSALYLCASSVERSSYNEQFFGPGTRLTVL.

This clone appeared a single time. The chain is built from TRBV7-2 and TRBJ2-5, with a tentative D call TRBD2 (5 bases). Germline loops: CDR1 SGHTA, CDR2 FQGNSA. Trimming pared 5 bases from V and 0 bases from J, leaving 10 bases between. The CDR3 contains 14 residues. The CDR3 reads CASSRPGNQETQYF. The CDR3 region has the DNA TGTGCCAGCAGCCGTCCCGGGAACCAAGAGACCCAGTACTTC.

This sequence joins TRBV5-1 and TRBJ2-3; 12 nucleotides line up with TRBD2. CDR3 length equals 18 residues. With V trimmed by 2 bases and J by 1 base, 8 bases remained unmatched. The germline V gene encodes CDR1 SGHRS and CDR2 YFSETQ. The CDR3 DNA is TGCGCCAGCAGCTTCGCTAGCGGGAGGGCCCTCGGCACAGATACGCAGTATTTT. This translates into CASSFASGRALGTDTQYF.

The chain carries TRBV30 and TRBJ2-3; D is possibly TRBD1 or TRBD2 (7 bases each). V gave up 6 bases and J gave up 4 bases, with 14 bases separating them. The germline V gene has CDR1 GTSNPN and CDR2 SVGIG (reference sequence). The length of the CDR3 is 13 residues. CDR3 DNA sequence: TGTGCCTGTGTGGGGAGGGGGCCAGATACGCAGTATTTT. It is translated as CACVGRGPDTQYF. Complete variable domain (other parts from reference TRBV30 and TRBJ2-3): SQTIHQWPATLVQPVGSPLSLECTVEGTSNPNLYWYRQAAGRGLQLLFYSVGIGQISSEVPQNLSASRPQDRQFILSSKKLLLSDSGFYLCACVGRGPDTQYFGPGTRLTVL.

The rearrangement joins TRBV5-1 to TRBJ2-3; a weak D match, TRBD1 (5 bases). Germline V gene lookup returns CDR1 SGHRS and CDR2 YFSETQ. This CDR3 is built from 13 residues. V was cut by 5 bases and J by 6 bases, with 13 bases left in between. In nucleotides, the CDR3 is TGCGCCAGCAGACCTCTAGGGGCCGATACGCAGTATTTT. It codes for CASRPLGADTQYF. Based on the CDR3 plus reference TRBV5-1 and TRBJ2-3, the full variable domain is KAGVTQTPRYLIKTRGQQVTLSCSPISGHRSVSWYQQTPGQGLQFLFEYFSETQRNKGNFPGRFSGRQFSNSRSEMNVSTLELGDSALYLCASRPLGADTQYFGPGTRLTVL.

The V and J genes are TRBV14 and TRBJ2-3; 7 positions agree with TRBD2. This CDR3 contains 13 residues. Per germline, CDR1 SGHDN and CDR2 FVKESK. Germline trimming cut 4 bases from V and 8 bases from J; bases unmatched to any gene: 6. Written as DNA, the CDR3 is TGTGCCAGCAGCCTAGGACTAGAAAGTACGCAGTATTTT. Its protein product is CASSLGLESTQYF.

The rearrangement uses TRBV7-2 and TRBJ2-2, with unresolved D. The CDR3 has 16 amino acids. Looked up from germline, CDR1 is SGHTA and CDR2 is FQGNSA. Deletions cut 1 base from V and 2 bases from J, with 11 bases between. CDR3 bases: TGTGCCAGCAGCTTAGAACCGGCACCTAACACCGGGGAGCTGTTTTTT. Its protein is CASSLEPAPNTGELFF.

In DNA form, the CDR3 reads TGTGCCAGCAGTTACGGCAGGGGGAGCTCCTACGAGCAGTACTTC. Its protein is CASSYGRGSSYEQYF. The gene calls are TRBV6-6 and TRBJ2-7; 7 bases match TRBD1. Trimming took 2 bases from V and 0 from J; bases not matched to a gene: 4. The CDR3 runs 15 residues. CDR1 is MNHNY, CDR2 SVGAGI, per germline (reference sequence).

The V and J genes are TRBV14 and TRBJ2-3, with D perhaps matching TRBD2 (6 bases). CDR1 SGHDN and CDR2 FVKESK come from the germline V gene. This CDR3 spans 17 amino acids. Trimming shortened V by 0 bases and J by 1 base, and 14 bases separated the two germline ends. DNA of the CDR3: TGTGCCAGCAGCCAAGATCCGCTAGCGCTTCGCACAGATACGCAGTATTTT. This gives the protein CASSQDPLALRTDTQYF. Looking up the rest from reference TRBV14 and TRBJ2-3 gives the full variable domain: EAGVTQFPSHSVIEKGQTVTLRCDPISGHDNLYWYRRVMGKEIKFLLHFVKESKQDESGMPNNRFLAERTGGTYSTLKVQPAELEDSGVYFCASSQDPLALRTDTQYFGPGTRLTVL.

The V and J genes are TRBV29-1 and TRBJ2-3, with D uncertain. The CDR3 is 13 amino acids. Trimming removed 3 bases from V and 6 bases from J, with 13 bases in between. CDR1 is SQVTM and CDR2 is ANQGSEA in the germline V gene. CDR3 coding DNA: TGCAGCGTTGATGTAGGTGTGGGCGATACGCAGTATTTT. Translation: CSVDVGVGDTQYF.

The table lists this clone with a few counts. The rearrangement links TRBV29-1 to TRBJ2-5; TRBD2 matches at 7 bases. Germline values: CDR1 SQVTM, CDR2 ANQGSEA. Trimming at V came to 4 bases and at J to 5 bases, leaving 10 bases not matched to a gene. The CDR3 sequence is 14 residues long. The CDR3 DNA follows: TGCAGCGTTGGAGGTGGGACTACTCGGGAGACCCAGTACTTC. Its protein product is CSVGGGTTRETQYF.

The rearrangement joins TRBV4-3 to TRBJ1-2, with D unclear. Trimming removed 3 bases from V and 8 bases from J, with 10 bases in between. Germline assignment: CDR1 LGHNA and CDR2 YSLEER. The CDR3 extends over 12 amino acids. DNA for the CDR3: TGCGCCAGCAGCCACCGAGCAGGAGGCTACACCTTC. This codes for CASSHRAGGYTF.

The rearrangement links TRBV11-2 to TRBJ2-5; 7 positions match TRBD2. Germline CDR1 reads SGHAT; CDR2 reads FQNNGV. This CDR3 is built from 14 residues. The junction had 10 bases not matched to a gene; V was cut back by 7 bases and J by 5 bases. The CDR3 is CASTLLGGGETQYF. In nucleotides, the CDR3 is TGTGCCAGCACCCTTTTGGGGGGAGGGGAGACCCAGTACTTC.

This clone was seen once. The chain couples TRBV30 to TRBJ2-3; a possible D gene is TRBD2 (6 bases). Germline loops: CDR1 GTSNPN, CDR2 SVGIG (reference sequence). The CDR3 contains 16 residues. V was shortened by 2 bases and J by 6 bases, with 21 bases between the two germline ends. The DNA of the CDR3 is TGTGCCTGGAGTCCGGGACTCCTCATGTCGTTGGATACGCAGTATTTT. Translated: CAWSPGLLMSLDTQYF.